The 16 T cell receptor beta chains below all came from one sample that was sequenced in a study of blood T cell repertoires in COVID-19. TCRdb's table, derived via immunoSEQ multiplex PCR, lists solely in-frame clones and lacks some. The data hold some 430,000 clones, with about nine tenths observed a single time. Sequencing input: PBMCs or T cells enriched from blood (not recorded which). Every receptor here comes from a man aged 18 to 30 who had recovered from COVID-19.

The V call is TRBV6-1, the J call TRBJ1-3; D is ambiguous. CDR3 length: 12 amino acids. Looked up from germline, CDR1 is MNHNS and CDR2 is SASEGT. The V end was cut by 2 bases, the J end by 9 bases, with 8 bases between. The CDR3 DNA reads TGTGCCAGCAGTGAAAGATACAGCACCATATATTTT. It codes for CASSERYSTIYF.

CDR3 residues: CASSPTGTSLNEQFF. The CDR3 DNA follows: TGTGCCAGCAGCCCAACCGGGACTAGCTTAAATGAGCAGTTCTTC. This chain links TRBV6-5 with TRBJ2-1; 9 nucleotides align to TRBD2. V lost 6 bases to trimming and J lost 7 bases; unmatched junction nucleotides: 10. The V gene's germline CDR1 is MNHEY and CDR2 SVGAGI. The CDR3 is 15 amino acids.

This chain uses TRBV4-1 with TRBJ1-1; 10 bases are a match to TRBD1. J lost 7 bases, V lost 4 bases, and 6 bases had no gene match. There are 14 residues in the CDR3. CDR1 is MGHRA, CDR2 YSYEKL, per germline. This CDR3 reads CASSRDRGLSEAFF. CDR3 sequence (DNA): TGCGCCAGCAGCCGGGACAGGGGTCTTAGTGAAGCTTTCTTT.

This clone has just a few counts. V and J are TRBV19 and TRBJ1-2, with TRBD1 as a possible D gene (6 bases). The V end was cut by 9 bases, the J end by 4 bases, with 15 bases between. This CDR3 contains 13 residues. The germline V gene has CDR1 LNHDA and CDR2 SQIVND (reference sequence). The CDR3 DNA reads TGTGCCAGCCGTACAGGGACACTCTATGGCTACACCTTC. Its protein product is CASRTGTLYGYTF.

This chain uses TRBV19 with TRBJ1-5; D not resolved. Trimming removed 6 bases at V and 0 bases at J, with 18 bases between. Germline CDR1 LNHDA, CDR2 SQIVND (reference sequence). The CDR3 runs to 17 residues. The CDR3 DNA follows: TGTGCCAGTAGCATTCCCCAAGGGAGATATAGCAATCAGCCCCAGCATTTT. Its protein is CASSIPQGRYSNQPQHF.

The chain employs TRBV12-5 and TRBJ2-4; 7 nucleotides line up with TRBD2. Germline V gives CDR1 LGHNT, CDR2 FRNRAP. Trimming removed 0 bases from V and 0 bases from J; junction bases left unmatched: 11. The CDR3 is made up of 19 amino acids. CDR3 coding DNA: TGTGCTAGTGGTTTGGTACTAGGGAGGGATCAACTAGCCAAAAACATTCAGTACTTC. Its translation is CASGLVLGRDQLAKNIQYF.

J is TRBJ2-2 and V is TRBV6-6; TRBD1 matches 8 bases. V was pared by 5 bases and J by 8 bases, with 7 bases of the junction left unmatched. The CDR3 has 14 residues. Germline V gene data show CDR1 as MNHNY and CDR2 as SVGAGI (reference sequence). The CDR3 reads CASSMDRERGELFF. The CDR3 DNA follows: TGTGCCAGCAGTATGGACAGGGAGAGAGGGGAGCTGTTTTTT.

Of note for this clone: Distinct nucleotide sequences in the sample also encode this CDR3. The V call is TRBV5-1, the J call TRBJ2-7; unclear D gene. The V gene's germline CDR1 is SGHRS and CDR2 YFSETQ. This CDR3 comprises 14 residues. Trimming took off 2 bases at V and 0 bases at J, with 9 bases between the two ends. The CDR3 nucleotides read TGCGCCAGCAGCTTAGGCCAGGCCTCCTACGAGCAGTACTTC. It translates to CASSLGQASYEQYF.

The chain joins TRBV9 to TRBJ1-6, with 7 bases fitting TRBD1. The germline V gene encodes CDR1 SGDLS and CDR2 YYNGEE. The CDR3 sequence is 15 residues long. Unmatched junction bases numbered 5, after V lost 3 bases and J lost 5 bases. CDR3 loop: CASSAGGTDNSPLHF. DNA for the CDR3: TGTGCCAGCAGCGCGGGTGGGACAGATAATTCACCCCTCCACTTT.

The chain joins TRBV12-5 to TRBJ2-5; D perhaps matches TRBD1 (5 bases). The CDR3 is 12 residues long. Trimming cost V 2 bases and J 9 bases, with 10 bases left between them. Per the germline V gene, CDR1 is LGHNT and CDR2 is FRNRAP. Here the CDR3 DNA reads TGTGCTAGTGGTTTGACTCCCAGGGCCCAGTACTTC. Translated: CASGLTPRAQYF.

The J gene is TRBJ1-4, the V gene TRBV7-9; 7 nucleotides align to TRBD1. The germline gives CDR1 SEHNR, CDR2 FQNEAQ (reference sequence). Trimming cost V 4 bases and J 17 bases; bases outside gene matches: 16. The CDR3 has 14 amino acids. The CDR3 DNA reads TGTGCCAGCAGCTCCCTAAGACAGGGCCAAGGGCGCTTTTTT. It codes for CASSSLRQGQGRFF.

Here the CDR3 reads CASSLQAGGDTQYF. DNA of the CDR3: TGTGCCAGCAGCTTGCAAGCGGGAGGAGATACGCAGTATTTT. V usage is TRBV7-3 and J usage is TRBJ2-3, with TRBD2 identical over 9 bases. This CDR3 spans 14 amino acids. V trimming: 3 bases; J trimming: 5 bases; junction bases outside the gene matches: 3. Germline V lookup: CDR1 SGHTA, CDR2 FQGTGA.

This chain links TRBV29-1 with TRBJ2-3, with D tentatively TRBD1 (5 bases). This CDR3 has 14 residues. Per germline, CDR1 SQVTM and CDR2 ANQGSEA. V shed 1 base and J shed 1 base, with 9 bases lying between them. The CDR3 region is CSVEGGKGTDTQYF. Written as DNA, the CDR3 is TGCAGCGTTGAAGGGGGCAAGGGCACAGATACGCAGTATTTT.

The chain has TRBV7-9 and TRBJ2-7; a weak D match, TRBD1 (7 bases). Germline loops: CDR1 SEHNR, CDR2 FQNEAQ (reference sequence). The CDR3 contains 14 residues. Trimming left V 4 bases short and J 5 bases short, with 15 bases between. The CDR3 DNA sequence: TGTGCCAGCAGCTCCCCGGAGGGGGCGAACGAGCAGTACTTC. Protein sequence: CASSSPEGANEQYF.

The V and J genes are TRBV5-1 and TRBJ2-7; TRBD2 matches at 7 bases. V lost 1 base to trimming and J lost 4 bases; unmatched junction nucleotides: 20. This CDR3 is built from 19 residues. Germline loops: CDR1 SGHRS, CDR2 YFSETQ. In nucleotides, the CDR3 is TGCGCCAGCAGCTTGAGGGCTGTCGCGGGGGAAGCCGGTTTATACGAGCAGTACTTC. This gives the protein CASSLRAVAGEAGLYEQYF.

V gene TRBV3-1 (or the pseudogene TRBV3-2) combines with J gene TRBJ2-1; 10 nucleotides agree with TRBD2. Germline CDR1 and CDR2: LGHDT and YNNKEL (reference sequence). This CDR3 spans 16 amino acids. V was pared by 1 base and J by 2 bases, with 2 bases of the junction left unmatched. This CDR3 reads CASSQVLAGAYNEQFF. The CDR3, as DNA: TGTGCCAGCAGCCAAGTTCTAGCGGGAGCCTACAATGAGCAGTTCTTC.